A single sample gave rise to the 8 T cell receptor beta chains below, sequenced in a study of identical twins. MiXCR was run by TCRdb on the 5' RACE reads, yielding one entry per CDR3 protein. The table has 550,000 to 700,000 distinct CDR3 sequences, 7.5% to 10% seen once; the top ten hold 2.5% to 3%. The data also belong to a second study, concerning yellow fever vaccine responses in identical twins.

The sample consisted of PBMCs. The receptors shown here come from a woman aged 18-29 years in good health.

A few counts support this clonotype. The gene calls are TRBV2 and TRBJ2-6; D gene uncertain. Germline V gives CDR1 SNHLY, CDR2 FYNNEI. The V end was cut by 5 bases, the J end by 0 bases, with 8 bases between. This CDR3 is built from 15 residues. CDR3 sequence (DNA): TGTGCCAGCAGTTTTAAGAGCTCTGGGGCCAACGTCCTGACTTTC. Translation: CASSFKSSGANVLTF.

The sample holds a few counts of this clonotype. V and J are TRBV7-9 and TRBJ1-2; a weak D match, TRBD1 (5 bases). The V end was cut by 5 bases, the J end by 7 bases, with 17 bases between. The CDR3 consists of 14 residues. Germline V gene lookup returns CDR1 SEHNR and CDR2 FQNEAQ (reference sequence). CDR3 in DNA: TGTGCCAGCAGCCACAACGATCCGGGACGTGGCTACACCTTC. Protein sequence: CASSHNDPGRGYTF.

This clonotype was seen at least ten times. The rearrangement joins TRBV6-4 to TRBJ2-1, with TRBD1 matching over 8 bases. The CDR3 runs to 16 residues. Germline V gives CDR1 MRHNA, CDR2 SNTAGT. V trimming: 1 base; J trimming: 5 bases; junction bases outside the gene matches: 7. CDR3 loop: CASSDWAGGDHNEQFF. In DNA form, the CDR3 reads TGTGCCAGCAGTGACTGGGCAGGGGGCGATCACAATGAGCAGTTCTTC.

This clonotype has ten or more counts. The rearrangement uses TRBV3-1 and TRBJ1-1; D not resolved. Between the trimmed V and J ends, which lost 3 bases and 5 bases, there was a span of 10 bases. CDR1 is LGHDT, CDR2 YNNKEL, per germline (reference sequence). This CDR3 is 13 amino acids long. CDR3 bases: TGTGCCAGCAGCCAGAGAACCGGGACTGAAGCTTTCTTT. Encoded protein: CASSQRTGTEAFF.

This clonotype was counted a few times. The chain combines TRBV2 with TRBJ2-5; D unclear. V was clipped by 7 bases and J by 4 bases, with 16 bases between them. The CDR3 has 14 amino acids. Germline CDR1 and CDR2: SNHLY and FYNNEI. CDR3 nucleotide sequence: TGTGCCAGCACTCTCAAAAGAGTCGGAGAGACCCAGTACTTC. This encodes CASTLKRVGETQYF.

The CDR3 nucleotides read TGCAGTGCTAGAGGGGAGCGTCTAGTTGGCGAGCAGTTCTTC. This gives the protein CSARGERLVGEQFF. This chain uses TRBV20-1 with TRBJ2-1, with a possible D match to TRBD2 (5 bases). Germline V CDR1 and CDR2: DFQATT, SNEGSKA (reference sequence). The germline V and J ends were trimmed by 1 base and 10 bases, with 17 bases remaining between them. The CDR3 spans 14 residues.

This clonotype was recorded at least ten times. This rearrangement joins TRBV29-1 to TRBJ2-7; 10 positions agree with TRBD1. Germline assignment: CDR1 SQVTM and CDR2 ANQGSEA. This CDR3 is built from 13 residues. Trimming took 5 bases from V and 2 from J; bases not matched to a gene: 3. In DNA form, the CDR3 reads TGCAGCGTTCTGACAGGGGGCACCTACGAGCAGTACTTC. It encodes CSVLTGGTYEQYF.

This chain links TRBV4-1 with TRBJ1-6; TRBD1 agrees at 9 bases. Germline V gene data show CDR1 as MGHRA and CDR2 as YSYEKL. The V and J ends lost 10 bases and 5 bases, in that order; junction bases with no gene match: 9. This CDR3 is 15 amino acids long. CDR3 amino acids: CATSTGGLDNSPLHF. CDR3 DNA: TGCGCCACTTCGACAGGGGGATTGGATAATTCACCCCTCCACTTT.